This TCR beta chain was identified during a study of blood T cell repertoires in COVID-19. For the study at large: Italy, Spain and the United States were the sources of the convalescent and acute COVID-19 samples. T cells, B-cell-depleted T cells, or PBMCs supplied cDNA or gDNA.

A Seattle source enrolled patients during active infection and followed them longitudinally. Only one count was recorded for this clone. How the authors handled the data: Amplified reference gene primers provided the basis for estimating nucleated cell counts. The data were produced by immunoSEQ multiplex PCR, yet TCRdb's version contains in-frame clones alone and is incomplete. V and J calls and clone size follow that table, whereas D and trimming were derived from the DNA. The top ten hold roughly 13% of the sample, which has around 300,000 clones, less than 90% seen once. Per the germline V gene, CDR1 is LGHDT and CDR2 is YNNKEL (reference sequence). V was shortened by 3 bases and J by 4 bases, with 13 bases between the two germline ends. The CDR3 totals 15 residues.

This clonotype was obtained from a woman in her sixties or seventies with COVID-19, enrolled during active disease. The V call is TRBV3-1 (or the pseudogene TRBV3-2), the J call TRBJ1-5, with D hard to call. Source material: peripheral blood. In DNA form, the CDR3 reads TGTGCCAGCAGCCAGGGCAGGCTATCTAATCAGCCCCAGCATTTT. It is translated as CASSQGRLSNQPQHF.